Listed below are T cell receptor beta chains from one sample, sequenced in a study of Ad26.COV2.S vaccination and SARS-CoV-2 variants. Only in-frame clones appear in the TCRdb table, and some are missing; sequencing was by immunoSEQ multiplex PCR. Among about 350,000 clones, around 89% were seen once, and the ten largest hold around 5.3%. The sequencing used peripheral blood, collected in a trial of Ad26.COV2.S vaccine versus placebo. The receptors were sampled from a person between 18 and 59 years old who received the Ad26.COV2.S COVID-19 vaccine or a placebo. CDR3s include the opening cysteine and the closing phenylalanine or tryptophan. D genes are given only for firm matches. Clone size, where shown, is once, few, many, or a class for clones that have expanded.

J,V,D,size,CDR3,DNA
TRBJ1-1,TRBV7-9,NA,NA,CASSFSEAFF,TGTGCCAGCAGCTTCTCTGAAGCTTTCTTT
TRBJ1-1,TRBV5-1,NA,NA,CASSLAGPGLGTEAFF,TGCGCCAGCAGCTTGGCCGGGCCAGGACTGGGCACTGAAGCTTTCTTT
TRBJ2-5,TRBV7-8,NA,NA,CASSLGRGQGETQYF,TGTGCCAGCAGCTTGGGCAGGGGTCAGGGAGAGACCCAGTACTTC
TRBJ2-3,TRBV5-1,NA,NA,CASSQGPSTDTQYF,TGCGCCAGCAGCCAGGGACCTAGCACAGATACGCAGTATTTT
TRBJ2-7,TRBV6-2/TRBV6-3,NA,NA,CASSYTGSYEQYF,TGTGCCAGCAGTTACACAGGTTCCTACGAGCAGTACTTC
TRBJ2-1,TRBV5-1,TRBD2,NA,CASSLRQGTSRHEQFF,TGCGCCAGCAGCCTAAGACAAGGGACTAGCCGGCATGAGCAGTTCTTC
TRBJ2-5,TRBV27,NA,NA,CASRGGQGGRETQYF,TGTGCCAGCAGGGGTGGGCAGGGAGGTAGGGAGACCCAGTACTTC
TRBJ2-2,TRBV18,TRBD2,NA,CASSQSAGGPSGELFF,TGTGCCAGCTCACAGTCAGCGGGAGGGCCTTCCGGGGAGCTGTTTTTT
TRBJ2-4,TRBV5-4,NA,NA,CASSGGTEIAKNIQYF,TGTGCCAGCAGCGGCGGGACCGAGATAGCCAAAAACATTCAGTACTTC
TRBJ2-7,TRBV12-3/TRBV12-4,NA,NA,CASSPTGADEQYF,TGTGCCAGCAGTCCCACGGGGGCCGACGAGCAGTACTTC
TRBJ1-2,TRBV5-6,NA,few,CASSPGNYGYTF,TGTGCCAGCAGCCCTGGGAACTATGGCTACACCTTC
TRBJ2-1,TRBV6-4,NA,NA,CASSAWGARDEQFF,TGTGCCAGCTCGGCATGGGGGGCACGAGATGAGCAGTTCTTC
TRBJ1-1,TRBV28,NA,NA,CASSPVGEGGTEAFF,TGTGCCAGCAGTCCCGTTGGGGAAGGGGGCACTGAAGCTTTCTTT
TRBJ2-1,TRBV28,NA,NA,CASSLTSPSSYNEQFF,TGTGCCAGCAGTTTAACTAGCCCGAGCTCCTACAATGAGCAGTTCTTC
TRBJ2-1,TRBV6-2/TRBV6-3,TRBD1,NA,CASSYAGGYEQFF,TGTGCCAGCAGTTACGCAGGGGGCTATGAGCAGTTCTTC
TRBJ1-5,TRBV7-6,NA,NA,CASSPRGNQPQHF,TGTGCCAGCAGCCCAAGGGGCAATCAGCCCCAGCATTTT
TRBJ2-1,TRBV5-1,TRBD2,NA,CASSPGLAGVEQFF,TGCGCCAGCAGCCCGGGACTAGCGGGAGTTGAGCAGTTCTTC
TRBJ1-1,TRBV6-5,NA,NA,CASTRQKNTEAFF,TGTGCCAGCACCCGACAGAAGAACACTGAAGCTTTCTTT
TRBJ2-6,TRBV3-1/TRBV3-2,NA,NA,CASSQQSSGANVLTF,TGTGCCAGCAGCCAACAGTCCTCTGGGGCCAACGTCCTGACTTTC
TRBJ1-2,TRBV5-6,NA,NA,CASSSSDMNTF,TGTGCCAGCAGCTCCTCGGACATGAACACCTTC
TRBJ1-5,TRBV28,NA,NA,CASSLGGQGQSQPQHF,TGTGCCAGCAGTTTGGGGGGGCAAGGCCAAAGTCAGCCCCAGCATTTT
TRBJ2-7,TRBV30,TRBD1,NA,CAWSMGQGTLEQYF,TGTGCCTGGAGTATGGGACAGGGGACTCTTGAGCAGTACTTC
TRBJ2-7,TRBV25-1,NA,NA,CASSVEQGYEQYF,TGTGCCAGCAGTGTCGAACAGGGTTACGAGCAGTACTTC
TRBJ2-7,TRBV27,NA,NA,CASSLRRAYEQYF,TGTGCCAGCAGTTTGCGGAGAGCCTACGAGCAGTACTTC
TRBJ2-1,TRBV5-4,NA,many,CASSPSDLTLNNEQFF,TGTGCCAGCAGCCCGTCTGACCTCACGCTCAACAATGAGCAGTTCTTC
TRBJ1-1,TRBV19,NA,NA,CASRIDGDTEAFF,TGTGCCAGTAGGATCGACGGGGACACTGAAGCTTTCTTT
TRBJ1-3,TRBV10-3,TRBD1,NA,CAISETFGQGARNTIYF,TGTGCCATCAGTGAGACCTTTGGACAGGGGGCTAGAAACACCATATATTTT
TRBJ1-1,TRBV20-1,NA,few,CSAKENTEAFF,TGCAGTGCGAAGGAGAACACTGAAGCTTTCTTT
TRBJ1-5,TRBV19,NA,NA,CASNDGADSNQPQHF,TGTGCCAGTAATGATGGGGCGGATAGCAATCAGCCCCAGCATTTT
TRBJ1-1,TRBV6-5,TRBD1,NA,CASSSRDRGVFTEAFF,TGTGCCAGCAGTTCCCGGGACAGGGGAGTTTTCACTGAAGCTTTCTTT
TRBJ2-7,TRBV2,NA,NA,CASSARSGTSYEQYF,TGTGCCAGCAGTGCGAGGTCAGGGACTTCGTACGAGCAGTACTTC
TRBJ2-4,TRBV6-5,NA,NA,CASSYGQPPKNIQYF,TGTGCCAGCAGTTACGGGCAGCCCCCGAAAAACATTCAGTACTTC
TRBJ2-2,TRBV4-1,NA,NA,CASAMGPGTGELFF,TGCGCCAGCGCAATGGGGCCGGGGACCGGGGAGCTGTTTTTT
TRBJ2-7,TRBV13,TRBD1,once,CASSSTGTGGYEQYF,TGTGCCAGCAGCTCAACCGGGACAGGGGGATATGAGCAGTACTTC
TRBJ1-1,TRBV2,TRBD1,once,CASRPDRGQYEAFF,TGTGCCAGCAGGCCGGACAGGGGGCAATATGAAGCTTTCTTT
TRBJ1-2,TRBV7-2,TRBD1,few,CASSPTDRGPNYGYTF,TGTGCCAGCAGCCCCACCGACAGGGGACCGAACTATGGCTACACCTTC
TRBJ1-2,TRBV5-1,NA,NA,CASSGSSGDYGYTF,TGCGCCAGCTCGGGTTCATCGGGGGATTATGGCTACACCTTC
TRBJ1-5,TRBV6-2/TRBV6-3,NA,few,CASSYRDQPQHF,TGTGCCAGCAGTTACCGGGATCAGCCCCAGCATTTT
TRBJ2-3,TRBV4-1,TRBD2,NA,CASRLESSGRTDTQYF,TGCGCCAGCAGATTAGAGTCTAGCGGGAGGACAGATACGCAGTATTTT